A selection of T cell receptor beta chains follows, all from one sample in a study of T cell responses to AZD1222 COVID-19 vaccine. The table came from immunoSEQ multiplex PCR; TCRdb's copy has only in-frame clones and leaves some out. The table lists 120,000 to 150,000 clones, roughly 90% of them singletons. The sample consisted of peripheral blood, taken 28 days after the second AZD1222 dose. The receptors come from an adult who received the AZD1222 COVID-19 vaccine. Each CDR3 is given with its conserved first and last residue. D genes are given only for firm matches. Clone size is stated in some rows and not others, as once, few, many or a class when expanded.

once	TRBJ1-2	TRBV3-1/TRBV3-2	TRBD1	TGTGCCAGCAGCCAAGAGACAGGGTTGAGGAGAAATGGCTACACCTTC	CASSQETGLRRNGYTF
.	TRBJ2-4	TRBV11-2	.	TGTGCCAGCAGCTTCGGACCCAAAAACATTCAGTACTTC	CASSFGPKNIQYF
.	TRBJ2-3	TRBV12-3/TRBV12-4	.	TGTGCCAGCAGGGGGGTGACGGATACGCAGTATTTT	CASRGVTDTQYF
.	TRBJ2-2	TRBV6-5	.	TGTGCCAGCAAAGGGTTGCAAAACGGGGAGCTGTTTTTT	CASKGLQNGELFF
.	TRBJ2-1	TRBV7-9	.	TGTGCCAGCAGCTTCTCTTCCCGGGGAGTTGAGCAGTTCTTC	CASSFSSRGVEQFF
.	TRBJ1-2	TRBV27	.	TGTGCCATTCAAATACCATATGGCTACACCTTC	CAIQIPYGYTF
.	TRBJ2-2	TRBV18	.	TGTGCCAGCTCACCCGCAATTACCAGAGGGGCGAACACCGGGGAGCTGTTTTTT	CASSPAITRGANTGELFF
.	TRBJ1-1	TRBV4-1	.	TGCGCCAGCAGCCAAGAGGGTTCAGGGGCGGGTGAAGCTTTCTTT	CASSQEGSGAGEAFF
.	TRBJ1-1	TRBV19	.	TGTGCCAGTAGGCCGGGACCACCCCGGAGTACTGAAGCTTTCTTT	CASRPGPPRSTEAFF
.	TRBJ1-1	TRBV6-5	.	TGTGCCAGCAGTTACTCAGGGATTTCCACTGAAGCTTTCTTT	CASSYSGISTEAFF
.	TRBJ2-3	TRBV6-5	TRBD2	TGTGCCAGCAGTTTAGCGGGGGAGGGTACGCAGTATTTT	CASSLAGEGTQYF
.	TRBJ1-1	TRBV10-3	.	TGTGCCATCAGTTCCGGGGGCAGGGCTGAAGCTTTCTTT	CAISSGGRAEAFF
once	TRBJ2-2	TRBV19	.	TGTGCCAGTAGCCTCACACCGTTCGCGAACACCGGGGAGCTGTTTTTT	CASSLTPFANTGELFF
.	TRBJ2-3	TRBV6-6	.	TGTGCCAGCAGTTACGGGTTCCCTAGCACAGATACGCAGTATTTT	CASSYGFPSTDTQYF
.	TRBJ2-5	TRBV7-9	.	TGTGCCAGCAGTCGGTCCGGGTACCAAGAGACCCAGTACTTC	CASSRSGYQETQYF
.	TRBJ2-7	TRBV19	TRBD2	TGTGCCAGTAGTAATCAGCGGGGACCCTACGAGCAGTACTTC	CASSNQRGPYEQYF
.	TRBJ2-2	TRBV5-6	.	TGTGCCAGCAGCTTCGCAAGCGTGAACACCGGGGAGCTGTTTTTT	CASSFASVNTGELFF
.	TRBJ1-2	TRBV18	.	TGTGCCAGCTCACCGACGGAGCCTAACTATGGCTACACCTTC	CASSPTEPNYGYTF